This is a list of T cell receptor beta chains from one sample in a study of CD8+ T cells in alopecia areata. Profiled with immunoSEQ multiplex PCR; TCRdb holds only in-frame clones, not every one. The profile shows approximately 140,000 clones, over 45% of them singletons. Sequencing input: CD4+ T cells sorted from blood. These receptors were taken from a human donor with alopecia areata. Each CDR3 is given with its conserved first and last residue. A D gene is named only where the DNA matches it firmly. Only some rows state a clone size, as once, few, many or a class for expanded clones.

length,D,size,V,J,DNA,CDR3
14,TRBD1,-,TRBV29-1,TRBJ1-2,TGCAGCGTTGGGCTGAACAGGGGGCCGGGCGGCTACACCTTC,CSVGLNRGPGGYTF
14,-,-,TRBV7-8,TRBJ2-5,TGTGCCAGCAGCTTATTCCGGGGATCAGAGACCCAGTACTTC,CASSLFRGSETQYF
13,TRBD1,-,TRBV2,TRBJ2-3,TGTGCCACCGTAGACAGGGGGCCAGATACGCAGTATTTT,CATVDRGPDTQYF
15,-,-,TRBV6-5,TRBJ1-5,TGTGCCAGCAGTTACTCTCGAGGTAGCAATCAGCCCCAGCATTTT,CASSYSRGSNQPQHF
16,TRBD2,-,TRBV29-1,TRBJ2-1,TGCAGCGTTGACGGGGGACTAGCGGGACGGATAACTGAGCAGTTCTTC,CSVDGGLAGRITEQFF
12,-,-,TRBV29-1,TRBJ1-1,TGCAGCGTTGCGGCAGGGAAGGGTCGAGCTTTCTTT,CSVAAGKGRAFF
15,TRBD2,-,TRBV29-1,TRBJ2-2,TGCAGCGCAACAGTGGGACTAGCGGGGACCGGGGAGCTGTTTTTT,CSATVGLAGTGELFF
15,-,-,TRBV11-2,TRBJ2-7,TGTGCCAGCAGGACGTGGCGGGAATACACCTACGAGCAGTACTTC,CASRTWREYTYEQYF
12,TRBD1,-,TRBV28,TRBJ1-2,TGTGCCAGCGGCACAGGGGCTCAGGGCTACACCTTC,CASGTGAQGYTF
13,TRBD1,-,TRBV5-1,TRBJ2-7,TGCGCCAGCACCGGGACAGGGGGTTACGAGCAGTACTTC,CASTGTGGYEQYF
13,-,-,TRBV7-9,TRBJ2-7,TGTGCCAGCAGCGTATCCTTTGACTACGAGCAGTACTTC,CASSVSFDYEQYF
12,-,-,TRBV6-5,TRBJ1-1,TGTGCCAGCAGTTCCGGGGGCACTGAAGCTTTCTTT,CASSSGGTEAFF
15,TRBD2,-,TRBV9,TRBJ2-1,TGTGCCAGCAGCGTATCCTCCGGGAGGGGAGATGAGCAGTTCTTC,CASSVSSGRGDEQFF
12,-,few,TRBV7-9,TRBJ2-5,TGTGCCAGCAGCGCAGCCCTGGAGACCCAGTACTTC,CASSAALETQYF
16,TRBD2,-,TRBV5-1,TRBJ2-5,TGCGCCAGCAGACCCGTGGTAGCGGGAGATCAAGAGACCCAGTACTTC,CASRPVVAGDQETQYF
16,-,few,TRBV5-1,TRBJ2-7,TGCGCCAGCAGCCAGCCCGCCGGGGCCTCCTTTTCCGAGCAGTACTTC,CASSQPAGASFSEQYF
17,-,-,TRBV29-1,TRBJ2-1,TGCAGCGGGATGGGTAGCGTGACTCCTCCGGCTCTCAATCAGCAGTTCTTC,CSGMGSVTPPALNQQFF
13,TRBD1,-,TRBV28,TRBJ2-7,TGTGCCAGCCGACAGGGGGGATACTACGAGCAGTACTTC,CASRQGGYYEQYF
15,TRBD2,-,TRBV12-5,TRBJ2-7,TGTGCTAGTGGGGACGGGACTAGAAGTCGCTACGAGCAGTACTTC,CASGDGTRSRYEQYF
11,-,few,TRBV7-3,TRBJ2-1,TGTGCCAGCAGCTGGGCCGGTGAGCAGTTCTTC,CASSWAGEQFF
15,TRBD1,-,TRBV6-5,TRBJ1-1,TGTGCCAGCAGGGGACAGCCCGATGCGAACACTGAAGCTTTCTTT,CASRGQPDANTEAFF
12,-,-,TRBV2,TRBJ2-1,TGTGCCAGCAGTGAGTACCGTAATGAGCAGTTCTTC,CASSEYRNEQFF
15,-,-,TRBV29-1,TRBJ1-2,TGCAGCGTTGTGGTGAAGACACCCCGTGAGGGTGGCTACACCTTC,CSVVVKTPREGGYTF
13,TRBD1,-,TRBV30,TRBJ1-5,TGTGCCTCAACCCCCAGGGGGAATCAGCCCCAGCATTTT,CASTPRGNQPQHF
15,-,-,TRBV5-1,TRBJ2-3,TGCGCCAGCAGTTTCATCTTGACTAGCACAGATACGCAGTATTTT,CASSFILTSTDTQYF
15,TRBD2,-,TRBV2,TRBJ2-1,TGTGCCAGTCAGAAACTAGCGGTTTCCAACAATGAGCAGTTCTTC,CASQKLAVSNNEQFF
13,TRBD2,-,TRBV7-9,TRBJ2-1,TGTGCCAGCATCGGGACTACCTATAATGAGCAGTTCTTC,CASIGTTYNEQFF
15,-,-,TRBV5-1,TRBJ1-2,TGCGCCAGCAGCTTGGCCAACCAGGACAACTATGGCTACACCTTC,CASSLANQDNYGYTF
14,-,few,TRBV30,TRBJ1-5,TGTGCCTGGAGTCAGGGTATCGGGGGTCAGCCCCAGCATTTT,CAWSQGIGGQPQHF
13,TRBD2,-,TRBV27,TRBJ2-5,TGTGCCAGCCGCAAGGGAGGGCCGGAGACCCAGTACTTC,CASRKGGPETQYF
15,-,-,TRBV6-5,TRBJ2-5,TGTGCCAGCAGTTTTCCACCCGGGCCCCAAGAGACCCAGTACTTC,CASSFPPGPQETQYF
15,TRBD2,-,TRBV7-8,TRBJ2-5,TGTGCCAGCAGCTTAATGGGGGCGCGGGAGGGGACCCAGTACTTC,CASSLMGAREGTQYF
13,TRBD2,few,TRBV29-1,TRBJ2-5,TGCAGCGTTGAGGGACCCGGGGGGGAGACCCAGTACTTC,CSVEGPGGETQYF
13,-,few,TRBV19,TRBJ1-5,TGTGCCAGTAGTATATTAATGTATCAGCCCCAGCATTTT,CASSILMYQPQHF
12,-,-,TRBV28,TRBJ1-5,TGTGCCAGCAGTTTGGAGAATCAGCCCCAGCATTTT,CASSLENQPQHF
14,-,-,TRBV29-1,TRBJ1-1,TGCAGCGTTGGGGAGGGCAGCATGAACACTGAAGCTTTCTTT,CSVGEGSMNTEAFF
13,-,few,TRBV29-1,TRBJ2-5,TGCAGCGCCTTGGGGGGGCTAGTAGAGACCCAGTACTTC,CSALGGLVETQYF
11,-,-,TRBV11-1,TRBJ2-1,TGTGCCAGCAGCTCGGGGCATGAGCAGTTCTTC,CASSSGHEQFF
13,TRBD2,-,TRBV28,TRBJ2-1,TGTGCCAGCAGCAAACCGGAACTAGCGGTGCAGTTCTTC,CASSKPELAVQFF
16,TRBD2,-,TRBV4-1,TRBJ2-2,TGCGCCAGCAGCCACCACAGCGGGAGAAGTACCGGGGAGCTGTTTTTT,CASSHHSGRSTGELFF
16,-,-,TRBV4-2,TRBJ2-3,TGTGCCAGCAGCCAAGTCAATCAGCGCAGCACAGATACGCAGTATTTT,CASSQVNQRSTDTQYF
17,TRBD1,-,TRBV18,TRBJ2-1,TGTGCCAGCTCACCCTTACCGACAGGGGCTAGAGACAATGAGCAGTTCTTC,CASSPLPTGARDNEQFF
16,TRBD1,few,TRBV29-1,TRBJ2-5,TGCAGCGTTGGAACGACCGGGACAGGGAGGCAAGAGACCCAGTACTTC,CSVGTTGTGRQETQYF
15,TRBD1,-,TRBV28,TRBJ2-5,TGTGCCAGCAGGAAGGACAGGGGGCGACAAGAGACCCAGTACTTC,CASRKDRGRQETQYF
12,-,few,TRBV5-1,TRBJ1-1,TGCGCCAGCATGGGCGCCAACACTGAAGCTTTCTTT,CASMGANTEAFF
14,TRBD2,few,TRBV7-9,TRBJ2-1,TGTGCCAGCAGGGGGACTAGCGGTTACAATGAGCAGTTCTTC,CASRGTSGYNEQFF
13,-,few,TRBV29-1,TRBJ2-6,TGCAGCGTTGGGGGCGCTGGGGCCAACGTCCTGACTTTC,CSVGGAGANVLTF
14,-,few,TRBV10-3,TRBJ2-6,TGTGCCATCAGTGCTGGATCTGGGGCCAACGTCCTGACTTTC,CAISAGSGANVLTF
16,-,-,TRBV28,TRBJ2-4,TGTGCCAGCAGTCAGCAGGGCGCTATAGCCAAAAACATTCAGTACTTC,CASSQQGAIAKNIQYF